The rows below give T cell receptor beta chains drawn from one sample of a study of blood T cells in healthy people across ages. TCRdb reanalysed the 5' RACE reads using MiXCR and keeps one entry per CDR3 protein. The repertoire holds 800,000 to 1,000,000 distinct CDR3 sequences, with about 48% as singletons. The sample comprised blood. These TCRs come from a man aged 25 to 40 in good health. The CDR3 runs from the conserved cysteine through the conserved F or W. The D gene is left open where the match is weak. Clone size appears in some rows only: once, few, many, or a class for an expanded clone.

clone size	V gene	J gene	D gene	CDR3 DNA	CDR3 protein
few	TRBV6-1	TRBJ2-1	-	TGTGCCAGCAGTGAAGATATCGGTGAGCAGTTCTTC	CASSEDIGEQFF
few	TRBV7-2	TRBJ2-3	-	TGTGCCAGCAGAAGCTTCACAGATACGCAGTATTTT	CASRSFTDTQYF
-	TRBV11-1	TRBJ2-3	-	TGTGCCAGCAGCTTACCGGGGGAAACAGATACGCAGTATTTT	CASSLPGETDTQYF
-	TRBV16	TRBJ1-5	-	TGTGCCAGCAGCCCAACAGGGAGGGGACAGCCCCAGCATTTT	CASSPTGRGQPQHF
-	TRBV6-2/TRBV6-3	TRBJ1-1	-	TGTGCCAGCAGTTACAGCCAGGCATCGAACACTGAAGCTTTCTTT	CASSYSQASNTEAFF
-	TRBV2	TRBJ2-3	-	TGTGCCAGCAACCCGCTGGGGCGCGCCACAGATACGCAGTATTTT	CASNPLGRATDTQYF
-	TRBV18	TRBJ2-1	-	TGTGCCAGCTCGGCCGGTAATACGCCCTTTCGGGAGCAGTTCTTC	CASSAGNTPFREQFF
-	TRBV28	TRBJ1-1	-	TGTGCCAGCAGCCGGGGTGGCGTTTGGCGGGCTTTCTTT	CASSRGGVWRAFF
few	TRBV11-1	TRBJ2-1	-	TGTGCCAGCAGCTTGGGGGAAAACAATGAGCAGTTCTTC	CASSLGENNEQFF
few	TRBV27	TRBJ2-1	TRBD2	TGTGCCAGCAGCCCCGGGACTAGCGGTGAGCAGTTCTTC	CASSPGTSGEQFF
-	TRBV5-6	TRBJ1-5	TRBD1	TGTGCCAGCAGCCAGGGGGCCACAAATCAGCCCCAGCATTTT	CASSQGATNQPQHF
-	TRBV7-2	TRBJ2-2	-	TGTGCCAGCAGCTTAGCGAAGTGGACCGGGGAGCTGTTTTTT	CASSLAKWTGELFF
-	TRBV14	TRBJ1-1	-	TGTGCCAGCAGCCACGGACTGTTCACTGAAGCTTTCTTT	CASSHGLFTEAFF
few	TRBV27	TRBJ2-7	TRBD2	TGTGCCAGCAGCGCCAGAAGGGATAGCGGGTCCGAGCAGTACTTC	CASSARRDSGSEQYF
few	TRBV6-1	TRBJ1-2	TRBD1	TGTGCCAGCAGTGAAGGTGTTACAGGGGGGTCCTATGGCTACACCTTC	CASSEGVTGGSYGYTF
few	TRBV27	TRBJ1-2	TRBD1	TGTGCCAGCAGCTTCGACCCCGACAGGGGGCCAGGCTACACCTTC	CASSFDPDRGPGYTF
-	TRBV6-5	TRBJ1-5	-	TGTGCCAGCAGTCCGGGACACGCGAATCAGCCCCAGCATTTT	CASSPGHANQPQHF
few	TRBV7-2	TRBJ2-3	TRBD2	TGTGCCAGCAGCTTAGAGGCTAGCGGGGTTCGGGCGCAGTATTTT	CASSLEASGVRAQYF
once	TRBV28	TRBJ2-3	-	TGTGCCAGCAGTCCTCGATTGGCCCTTTGGACAGATACGCAGTATTTT	CASSPRLALWTDTQYF
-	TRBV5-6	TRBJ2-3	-	TGTGCCAGCAGCACGACAGGACGCACAGATACGCAGTATTTT	CASSTTGRTDTQYF
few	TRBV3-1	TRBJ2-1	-	TGTGCCAGCAGCCAAGAAGGGCTATACAATGAGCAGTTCTTC	CASSQEGLYNEQFF
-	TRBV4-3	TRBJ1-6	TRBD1	TGCGCCAGCAGCCAAGGGGACAGAGGGTCCGGTTCACCCCTCCACTTT	CASSQGDRGSGSPLHF
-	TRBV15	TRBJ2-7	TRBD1	TGTGCCACCAGCAGCTCCGGGACAGGGGGGGTTTTAACGTACGAGCAGTACTTC	CATSSSGTGGVLTYEQYF
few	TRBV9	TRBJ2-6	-	TGTGCCAGCAAGGTCGGCGGAGACTCTGGGGCCAACGTCCTGACTTTC	CASKVGGDSGANVLTF
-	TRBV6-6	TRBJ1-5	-	TGTGCCAGCAGTTATGGGGACAACCTAAATCAGCCCCAGCATTTT	CASSYGDNLNQPQHF
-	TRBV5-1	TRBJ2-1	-	TGCGCCAGCAGCTTGAACGACAATGAGCAGTTCTTC	CASSLNDNEQFF
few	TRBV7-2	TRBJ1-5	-	TGTGCCAGCAGCTCACAATGGGGCAATCAGCCCCAGCATTTT	CASSSQWGNQPQHF
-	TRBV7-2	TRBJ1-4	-	TGTGCCAGCAGCTTAGTTTCGACATCATACGGGGATGAAAAACTGTTTTTT	CASSLVSTSYGDEKLFF
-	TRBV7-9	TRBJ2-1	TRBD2	TGTGCCAGCAGCTTTGGTGGACTAGCGGTCTCCTACAATGAGCAGTTCTTC	CASSFGGLAVSYNEQFF
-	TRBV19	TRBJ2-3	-	TGTGCCAGTAGTATCCCCAGGATCCACAGGGATACGCAGTATTTT	CASSIPRIHRDTQYF
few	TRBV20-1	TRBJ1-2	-	TGCAGTGCTAGCCACGGAAACTATGGCTACACCTTC	CSASHGNYGYTF
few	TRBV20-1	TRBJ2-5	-	TGCAGTGCTGGGGAGCCTAGAACTTTCCAAGAGACCCAGTACTTC	CSAGEPRTFQETQYF
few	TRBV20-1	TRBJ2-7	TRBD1	TGCAGTTCAAGACGGGACAGGACCAACGAGCAGTACTTC	CSSRRDRTNEQYF
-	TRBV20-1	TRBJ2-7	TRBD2	TGCAGTGCTAGAGATCTTGGCGGGGGGCCCTACGAGCAGTACTTC	CSARDLGGGPYEQYF
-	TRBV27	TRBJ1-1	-	TGTGCCAGCAGTTTATCGAGCCCGTCCGAGGCTTTCTTT	CASSLSSPSEAFF
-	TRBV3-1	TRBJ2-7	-	TGTGCCAGCAGCCAAGATCGTTGGGGAACAAGACCTAGTGAGCAGTACTTC	CASSQDRWGTRPSEQYF
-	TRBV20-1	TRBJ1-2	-	TGCAGTGCTAGTCTAGGGGGAGACTATGGCCACACCTTC	CSASLGGDYGHTF
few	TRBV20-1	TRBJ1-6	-	TGCAGTGCCACCTCGACGGTGAATAATTCACCCCTCCACTTT	CSATSTVNNSPLHF
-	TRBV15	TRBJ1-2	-	TGTGCCACCAGCAGAGCGAGGCGACAGGCGCTGAACTATGGCTACACCTTC	CATSRARRQALNYGYTF
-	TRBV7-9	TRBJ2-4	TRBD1	TGTGCCAGCAGCTTAGCGGGACAGGAGGGGCAGTACTTC	CASSLAGQEGQYF
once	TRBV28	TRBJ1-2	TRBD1	TGTGCCAGCGGGACTCTTGGGACAGGGGGAGGCTATGGCTACACCTTC	CASGTLGTGGGYGYTF
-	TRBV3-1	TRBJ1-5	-	TGTGCCAGCAGCCCGGGCGGGTACGGTCAGCCCCAGCATTTT	CASSPGGYGQPQHF
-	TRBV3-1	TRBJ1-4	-	TGTGCCAGCAGCCCGAGGTTGGTTAATGAAAAACTGTTTTTT	CASSPRLVNEKLFF
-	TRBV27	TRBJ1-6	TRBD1	TGTGCCAGCAGGCTGGGACAGAAGAATTCACCCCTCCACTTT	CASRLGQKNSPLHF
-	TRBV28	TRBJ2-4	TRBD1	TGTGCCAGCACGGGACAGGGGAACATTCAGTACTTC	CASTGQGNIQYF
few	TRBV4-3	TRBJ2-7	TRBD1	TGCGCCAGCAGCCAAAGCAGAGACAGGGACGAGCAGTACTTC	CASSQSRDRDEQYF
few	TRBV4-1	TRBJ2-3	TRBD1	TGCGCCAGCAGCCAAATAATCACAGGGGGCCCAGATACGCAGTATTTT	CASSQIITGGPDTQYF
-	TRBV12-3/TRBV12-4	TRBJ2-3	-	TGTGCCACCGGGCCGCAGTATTTT	CATGPQYF
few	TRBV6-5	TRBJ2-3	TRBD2	TGTGCCAGCAGTTACTCAGCGGGAGGCGATACGCAGTATTTT	CASSYSAGGDTQYF
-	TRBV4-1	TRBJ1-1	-	TGCGCCAGCAGCCAGACCCGCGGGGAGAAAGCTTTCTTT	CASSQTRGEKAFF
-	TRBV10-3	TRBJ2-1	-	TGTGCCATCAGTGAGGGCGGGCCAGGGTCCCGGAATGAGCAGTTCTTC	CAISEGGPGSRNEQFF